This T cell receptor beta chain is drawn from a study of cytomegalovirus exposure and HLA in healthy donors. Study findings and constraints: Researchers catalogued around 150 TCR beta chains as cytomegalovirus-associated.

The primer mix had 60 Vbeta and 13 Jbeta primers. Here immunoSEQ multiplex PCR was the method, and the copy in TCRdb shows in-frame clones only, minus some. The repertoire holds some 130,000 clones, with about 79% as singletons. Germline CDR1 and CDR2: SGHRS and YFSETQ. V lost 1 base to trimming and J lost 4 bases; unmatched junction nucleotides: 3. The CDR3 spans 14 residues. This clone turned up a few times. Its antigen is not identified. This sequence was found in a man between 18 and 35 years old in good health and CMV-seronegative. The sequencing sample was made of PBMCs. The chain links TRBV5-1 to TRBJ2-7, with 9 bases lining up with TRBD2. Here the CDR3 DNA reads TGCGCCAGCAGCTTGAATAGCGGGAGTTACGAGCAGTACTTC. It yields the protein CASSLNSGSYEQYF. Full variable domain (outside the CDR3, taken from reference TRBV5-1 and TRBJ2-7): KAGVTQTPRYLIKTRGQQVTLSCSPISGHRSVSWYQQTPGQGLQFLFEYFSETQRNKGNFPGRFSGRQFSNSRSEMNVSTLELGDSALYLCASSLNSGSYEQYFGPGTRLTVT.